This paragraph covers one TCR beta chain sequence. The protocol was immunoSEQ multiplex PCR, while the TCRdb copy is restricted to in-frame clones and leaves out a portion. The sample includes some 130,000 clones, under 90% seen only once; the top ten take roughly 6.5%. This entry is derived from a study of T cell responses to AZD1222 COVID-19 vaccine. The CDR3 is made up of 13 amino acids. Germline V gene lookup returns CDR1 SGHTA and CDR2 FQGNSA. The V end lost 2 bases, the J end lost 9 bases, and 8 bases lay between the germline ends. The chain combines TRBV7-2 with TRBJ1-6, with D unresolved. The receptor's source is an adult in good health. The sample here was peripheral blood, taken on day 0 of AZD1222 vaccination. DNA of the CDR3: TGTGCCAGCAGCTTACTTCTCGGTTCACCCCTCCACTTT. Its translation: CASSLLLGSPLHF.